Following are 29 T cell receptor beta chains from one sample sequenced in a study of T cell responses to AZD1222 COVID-19 vaccine. Method: immunoSEQ multiplex PCR; TCRdb's copy keeps in-frame clones and lacks some. Among tens of thousands of clones listed, about 82% were seen once. This sample comprised peripheral blood, obtained on day 0 of AZD1222 vaccination. Receptors were obtained from an adult in good health.

The V gene is TRBV29-1, the J gene TRBJ2-3, with 11 bases fitting TRBD2. Germline V lookup: CDR1 SQVTM, CDR2 ANQGSEA. This CDR3 is 17 amino acids long. J was trimmed by 3 bases and V by 1 base; bases with no gene match: 9. The CDR3 nucleotides are TGCAGCGTTGAAGGTAGCGGGAGGGCCCTCGGGACAGATACGCAGTATTTT. This translates into CSVEGSGRALGTDTQYF.

The genes are TRBV6-5 and TRBJ1-6; D possibly corresponds to TRBD1 (5 bases). V shed 2 bases and J shed 5 bases, with 10 bases lying between them. Germline V gene sequence: CDR1 MNHEY, CDR2 SVGAGI. The CDR3 runs 15 residues. CDR3 in amino acids: CASSYQRGHNSPLHF. The CDR3 nucleotides read TGTGCCAGCAGTTACCAGCGGGGACATAATTCACCCCTCCACTTT.

The rearrangement uses TRBV9 and TRBJ1-3, with TRBD1 as a possible D gene (5 bases). V lost 3 bases, J lost 0 bases, and 13 bases lay in between. The germline V gene encodes CDR1 SGDLS and CDR2 YYNGEE. This CDR3 has 16 residues. CDR3 sequence: CASSATGTVSGNTIYF. The CDR3 nucleotides are TGTGCCAGCAGCGCGACGGGGACTGTCTCTGGAAACACCATATATTTT.

The CDR3 DNA follows: TGTGCCAGCAGCTTATACGGGGCCGAGGATACGCAGTATTTT. Translation gives CASSLYGAEDTQYF. The J gene is TRBJ2-3, the V gene TRBV7-3; possibly TRBD1 or TRBD2 for D (5 bases each). V lost 2 bases and J 6 bases, leaving 12 bases between the germline ends. Germline V CDR1 and CDR2: SGHTA, FQGTGA. The CDR3 sequence is 14 residues long.

In nucleotides, the CDR3 is TGTGCCAGCACAGGCGGGAGGGTATCACGAGGAAACACCATATATTTT. Protein: CASTGGRVSRGNTIYF. The V call is TRBV2, the J call TRBJ1-3, with D unclear. Trimming stripped 7 bases from V and 4 bases from J, with 20 bases between. CDR1 and CDR2 from the germline V gene are SNHLY and FYNNEI. The CDR3 totals 16 residues.

The rearrangement joins TRBV10-2 to TRBJ2-1; 8 positions match TRBD1. J was trimmed by 10 bases and V by 2 bases; bases with no gene match: 7. Germline V gives CDR1 WSHSY, CDR2 SAAADI. This CDR3 region has 14 residues. For the CDR3, the DNA is TGCGCCAGCAGTGAGAAGTTCAGGGGGCCGGAGCAGTTCTTC. The encoded protein is CASSEKFRGPEQFF.

The V gene is TRBV6-5, the J gene TRBJ1-3, with D maybe TRBD1 (6 bases). Germline V gene lookup returns CDR1 MNHEY and CDR2 SVGAGI. The CDR3 has 14 amino acids. V gave up 6 bases and J gave up 0 bases, with 9 bases separating them. The CDR3 DNA follows: TGTGCCAGCAGGAGGGGGGACTCTGGAAACACCATATATTTT. Translation: CASRRGDSGNTIYF.

The V and J genes are TRBV10-2 and TRBJ2-7, with no clear D. The CDR3 extends over 16 amino acids. Trimming pared 1 base from V and 4 bases from J, leaving 17 bases between. Germline V gene data show CDR1 as WSHSY and CDR2 as SAAADI. The CDR3 reads CASSEYAQRVHYEQYF. The CDR3 DNA reads TGCGCCAGCAGTGAGTATGCTCAACGGGTCCATTACGAGCAGTACTTC.

The J gene is TRBJ2-1, the V gene TRBV10-1; TRBD1 agrees at 8 bases. This CDR3 comprises 12 residues. J was trimmed by 12 bases and V by 8 bases; bases with no gene match: 9. Germline V gene data show CDR1 as WNHNN and CDR2 as SYGVQD (reference sequence). As DNA, the CDR3 is TGCGCCAGCGGCCCCCCAGGGGGCGGGCAGTTCTTC. Translation gives CASGPPGGGQFF.

The chain is built from TRBV3-1 (or the pseudogene TRBV3-2) and TRBJ1-2, with no clear D. Germline V gene lookup returns CDR1 LGHDT and CDR2 YNNKEL (reference sequence). The V and J ends lost 4 bases and 2 bases respectively, with 17 bases between them. This CDR3 comprises 16 residues. CDR3 nucleotides: TGTGCCAGCAGCCCGTGGTGGAGTCGAGGGAACTATGGCTACACCTTC. It is translated as CASSPWWSRGNYGYTF.

This clone came up a few times. The genes are TRBV5-1 and TRBJ2-3; D not resolved. V lost 0 bases to trimming and J lost 1 base, with 15 bases between them. Germline CDR1 and CDR2: SGHRS and YFSETQ. CDR3 length equals 17 residues. The CDR3 DNA follows: TGCGCCAGCAGCTTGGTAGGCGGCGGCGAGGGCACAGATACGCAGTATTTT. This codes for CASSLVGGGEGTDTQYF.

This clone has more than one count but fewer than ten. The chain employs TRBV28 and TRBJ2-5; perhaps TRBD2 as D (6 bases). CDR1 is MDHEN and CDR2 is SYDVKM in the germline V gene. CDR3 length: 14 residues. With 4 bases removed from V and 9 bases from J, the gap between germline ends came to 18 bases. DNA of the CDR3: TGTGCCAGCAGTTCGGGAGCAGCCCCAGTGGCCCAGTACTTC. It codes for CASSSGAAPVAQYF.

The V gene is TRBV9, the J gene TRBJ1-6; D remains unclear. The CDR3 covers 14 residues. The V and J ends lost 2 bases and 6 bases respectively, with 9 bases between them. Per the germline V gene, CDR1 is SGDLS and CDR2 is YYNGEE. The chain's CDR3 is CASSVRPTNSPLHF. The CDR3 DNA follows: TGTGCCAGCAGCGTGAGGCCGACTAATTCACCCCTCCACTTT.

The genes are TRBV5-1 and TRBJ2-2; 7 bases agree with TRBD2. The CDR3 has 14 amino acids. Germline trimming cut 5 bases from V and 5 bases from J; bases unmatched to any gene: 6. Per the germline V gene, CDR1 is SGHRS and CDR2 is YFSETQ. The CDR3 here is CASSQERGTGELFF. The CDR3 DNA reads TGCGCCAGCAGTCAAGAGCGGGGAACCGGGGAGCTGTTTTTT.

The rearrangement links TRBV7-9 to TRBJ2-1; possible D gene TRBD1, 6 bases. This CDR3 spans 15 amino acids. Trimming left V 1 base short and J 3 bases short, with 10 bases between. Germline lookup yields CDR1 SEHNR and CDR2 FQNEAQ (reference sequence). The CDR3 region has the DNA TGTGCCAGCAGCTTAGGGACAGATAACTACAATGAGCAGTTCTTC. This codes for CASSLGTDNYNEQFF.

The chain combines TRBV3-1 (or the pseudogene TRBV3-2) with TRBJ2-7; no definite D call. From germline, CDR1 is LGHDT and CDR2 YNNKEL (reference sequence). Trimming pared 5 bases from V and 7 bases from J, leaving 33 bases between. The CDR3 sequence is 19 residues long. Here the CDR3 reads CASSDEMKGRASGQMEQYF. CDR3 coding DNA: TGTGCCAGCAGCGATGAAATGAAGGGCCGAGCGAGTGGTCAGATGGAGCAGTACTTC.

V and J are TRBV3-1 (or the pseudogene TRBV3-2) and TRBJ2-7; the match to TRBD1 covers 10 bases. CDR1 LGHDT and CDR2 YNNKEL come from the germline V gene (reference sequence). Trimming removed 3 bases from V and 5 bases from J; junction bases left unmatched: 13. This CDR3 contains 17 residues. CDR3 residues: CASSQESPGQGRHEQYF. The CDR3 nucleotides read TGTGCCAGCAGCCAGGAATCTCCGGGACAGGGGCGGCACGAGCAGTACTTC.

The chain recombines TRBV4-2 with TRBJ2-2; D assignment may be TRBD1 or TRBD2 (7 bases each). Deletions cut 4 bases from V and 0 bases from J, with 18 bases between. The CDR3 covers 18 residues. Germline V gives CDR1 LGHNA, CDR2 YNFKEQ. The CDR3 loop is CASSLSTAGTANTGELFF. In DNA form, the CDR3 reads TGTGCCAGCAGCCTATCGACAGCGGGGACAGCGAACACCGGGGAGCTGTTTTTT.

V gene TRBV21-1 combines with J gene TRBJ1-4; TRBD1, as called in the table, went unchecked against the DNA. TRBV21-1 is reported as a pseudogene. The CDR3 is 15 residues long. Here the CDR3 reads CASSKGRQGRGELFF. CDR3 nucleotides: TGTGCCAGCAGCAAGGGAAGACAGGGTAGGGGCGAACTGTTTTTT.

The rearrangement links TRBV15 to TRBJ1-4, with D possibly matching TRBD1 (5 bases). The CDR3 sequence is 15 residues long. The ends were cut back, 0 bases at V and 4 bases at J, with 9 bases in the middle. CDR1 and CDR2 from the germline V gene are LNHNV and YYDKDF (reference sequence). The CDR3 sequence is CATSRDLGVNEKLFF. CDR3 nucleotides: TGTGCCACCAGCAGAGATCTGGGGGTTAATGAAAAACTGTTTTTT. Full variable domain (remainder filled in from reference TRBV15 and TRBJ1-4): DAMVIQNPRYQVTQFGKPVTLSCSQTLNHNVMYWYQQKSSQAPKLLFHYYDKDFNNEADTPDNFQSRRPNTSFCFLDIRSPGLGDTAMYLCATSRDLGVNEKLFFGSGTQLSVL.

This chain joins TRBV19 and TRBJ2-3; 7 nucleotides line up with TRBD2. Germline V CDR1 and CDR2: LNHDA, SQIVND (reference sequence). There are 16 residues in the CDR3. Trimming cost V 3 bases and J 4 bases; bases outside gene matches: 10. CDR3 sequence reads: CASSILVGGPSDTQYF. CDR3 DNA: TGTGCCAGTAGTATCTTGGTGGGAGGGCCCTCAGATACGCAGTATTTT.

The rearrangement joins TRBV18 to TRBJ2-7; D remains ambiguous. Germline V gene sequence: CDR1 KGHSH, CDR2 LQKENI. V was pared by 2 bases and J by 3 bases, with 8 bases between. The CDR3 totals 13 residues. Here the CDR3 reads CASSPADDYEQYF. In DNA, the CDR3 is TGTGCCAGCTCACCAGCTGATGACTACGAGCAGTACTTC.

The chain links TRBV9 to TRBJ1-6; D perhaps matches TRBD1 (6 bases). The CDR3 covers 15 residues. Germline V CDR1 and CDR2: SGDLS, YYNGEE. Between the trimmed V and J ends, which lost 4 bases and 7 bases, there was a span of 15 bases. CDR3 nucleotide sequence: TGTGCCAGCAGCCTTAGACCCCAGGGGAATTCACCCCTCCACTTT. As protein: CASSLRPQGNSPLHF.

In its sample, this clone was seen a few times. The gene calls are TRBV5-4 and TRBJ2-3; D possibly uses TRBD1 or TRBD2 (5 bases each). Trimming took off 0 bases at V and 1 base at J, with 9 bases between the two ends. The V gene's germline CDR1 is SGHNT and CDR2 YYREEE (reference sequence). The CDR3 extends over 15 amino acids. The CDR3 sequence: CASSLAGAGTDTQYF. The DNA of the CDR3 is TGTGCCAGCAGCTTGGCCGGGGCTGGCACAGATACGCAGTATTTT.

This clone was observed once. The genes are TRBV4-1 and TRBJ1-4; 7 nucleotides match TRBD1. J gave up 10 bases and V 2 bases, and 4 bases lay outside the gene matches. Germline values: CDR1 MGHRA, CDR2 YSYEKL. The CDR3 is made up of 13 amino acids. The CDR3 here is CASSQLTGVKLFF. CDR3 nucleotide sequence: TGCGCCAGCAGCCAATTAACAGGGGTAAAACTGTTTTTT.

About this clone: One end of the junction is discordant with germline, which a read error may explain. The V and J genes are TRBV28 and TRBJ1-2, with 9 bases matching TRBD1. There are 15 residues in the CDR3. Per germline, CDR1 MDHEN and CDR2 SYDVKM. The CDR3 loop is CASILDNRGLWGYTF. The DNA of the CDR3 is TGTGCCAGCATTTTAGATAACAGGGGGCTCTGGGGCTACACCTTC.

This clone occurred many times. The chain carries TRBV9 and TRBJ1-5, with D unclear. Germline CDR1 is SGDLS and CDR2 is YYNGEE. V lost 0 bases, J lost 4 bases, and 5 bases lay in between. The CDR3 runs 13 residues. DNA of the CDR3: TGTGCCAGCAGCGTAGGCGCGAATCAGCCCCAGCATTTT. Protein sequence: CASSVGANQPQHF.

The V call is TRBV18, the J call TRBJ1-2; D uncertain. Trimming stripped 2 bases from V and 8 bases from J, with 12 bases between. The CDR3 runs 13 residues. Germline lookup yields CDR1 KGHSH and CDR2 LQKENI. CDR3 in amino acids: CASSPSPGEGYTF. The CDR3 bases are TGTGCCAGCTCACCATCCCCGGGTGAGGGCTACACCTTC.

The chain couples TRBV11-2 to TRBJ1-2; TRBD1 might be the D (5 bases). The CDR3 loop spans 17 amino acids. Trimming took 6 bases from V and 7 from J, leaving 27 bases between them. Germline V gene data show CDR1 as SGHAT and CDR2 as FQNNGV. The DNA of the CDR3 is TGTGCCAGCAGTTCGCTCGCAGGCAGGGCGGTTCTGGGTGGCTACACCTTC. Translation gives CASSSLAGRAVLGGYTF.